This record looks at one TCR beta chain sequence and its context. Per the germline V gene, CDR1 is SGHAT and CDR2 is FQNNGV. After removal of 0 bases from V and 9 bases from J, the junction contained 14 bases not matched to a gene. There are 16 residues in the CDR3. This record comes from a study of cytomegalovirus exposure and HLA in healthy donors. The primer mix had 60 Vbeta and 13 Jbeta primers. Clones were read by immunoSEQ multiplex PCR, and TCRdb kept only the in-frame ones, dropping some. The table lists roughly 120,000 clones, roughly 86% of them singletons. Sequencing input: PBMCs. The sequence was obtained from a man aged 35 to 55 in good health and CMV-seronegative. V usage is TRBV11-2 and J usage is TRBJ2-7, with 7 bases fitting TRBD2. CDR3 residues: CASSLDGGGSSVGQYF. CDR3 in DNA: TGTGCCAGCAGCTTAGATGGGGGGGGTAGTAGCGTTGGGCAGTACTTC.